The clone carrying this T cell receptor (beta chain) was observed many times. The sample originates from a study of glioma-infiltrating T cells. TCR alpha and beta CDR3 regions were amplified from RNA using iRepertoire nested multiplex PCR. Using its own MiXCR run on the multiplex PCR reads, TCRdb lists one record per CDR3 protein. The sample yields a few hundred thousand distinct CDR3 sequences, 35% to 45% seen once. Trimming cost V 8 bases and J 1 base, with 14 bases left between them. This CDR3 comprises 14 residues. Germline CDR1 and CDR2: MNHEY and SMNVEV (reference sequence). The chain couples TRBV27 to TRBJ1-1; D not certain. Specimen: glioma tissue, nonneoplastic brain tissue, or PBMCs (not recorded which). The sequence derives from a human donor with low-grade glioma or glioblastoma, undergoing nonglioma brain surgery, or in good health (not recorded which). CDR3 region: CASRTIPRNTEAFF. The CDR3, as DNA: TGTGCCAGCCGAACCATCCCGAGGAACACTGAAGCTTTCTTT.